The rows below give T cell receptor beta chains drawn from one sample of a study of OX40 agonist ivuxolimab in advanced cancers. Here immunoSEQ multiplex PCR was the method, and the copy in TCRdb shows in-frame clones only, minus some. The sample consists of some 18,000 clones, 60% to 80% of them appearing once. The material sequenced was CD4+ or CD8+ T cells sorted from blood, taken in a trial of the OX40 agonist ivuxolimab. Every receptor here comes from an adult with an advanced solid tumor such as melanoma, head and neck, liver or kidney cancer. Both conserved end residues are part of each CDR3. A D gene is named only where the DNA matches it firmly. Size values are once, few and many counts, or a class for expanded clones, and some rows have none.

J | size | D | V | DNA | CDR3
TRBJ2-7 | . | . | TRBV5-3 | TGTGCCAGCAGCTCCGGGGGCTCCACGTCTTACGAGCAGTACTTC | CASSSGGSTSYEQYF
TRBJ2-1 | few | . | TRBV5-1 | TGCGCCAGCAGCTTGGTGCAGCCGAGCTCCTACAATGAGCAGTTCTTC | CASSLVQPSSYNEQFF
TRBJ1-1 | . | . | TRBV2 | TGTGCCAGCGGAGGGCCTGAAGCTTTCTTT | CASGGPEAFF
TRBJ2-2 | . | TRBD2 | TRBV28 | TGTGCCAGCACTTCGGGAAGCGGGGTAAACACCGGGGAGCTGTTTTTT | CASTSGSGVNTGELFF
TRBJ2-5 | once | . | TRBV7-3 | TGTGCCAGCAGCTTAAGCTACCAAGAGACCCAGTACTTC | CASSLSYQETQYF
TRBJ2-5 | . | . | TRBV29-1 | TGCAGCGTTGAAGAAGCAATGGACGGTCAAGAGACCCAGTACTTC | CSVEEAMDGQETQYF
TRBJ1-2 | . | . | TRBV2 | TGTGCCAGCAGCTTAGGTGCGGGGGAAGGGTATGGCTACACCTTC | CASSLGAGEGYGYTF
TRBJ2-7 | once | . | TRBV10-3 | TGTGCCTCCACGGACAGCGAAGCCTACGAGCAGTACTTC | CASTDSEAYEQYF
TRBJ1-3 | . | TRBD1 | TRBV9 | TGTGCCAGCAGCGTAGGGGGACAGAGCTCTGGAAACACCATATATTTT | CASSVGGQSSGNTIYF
TRBJ2-7 | . | TRBD1 | TRBV5-1 | TGCGCCAGCAGCTTGGCGGGACAGTTCACCTACGAGCAGTACTTC | CASSLAGQFTYEQYF
TRBJ2-1 | . | . | TRBV5-6 | TGTGCCAGCAGCTTGAGCGGCAGGGGACCCAATGAGCAGTTCTTC | CASSLSGRGPNEQFF
TRBJ1-5 | . | . | TRBV6-4 | TGTGCCAGCAGCCGCAATCAGCCCCAGCATTTT | CASSRNQPQHF
TRBJ1-1 | once | . | TRBV21-1 | TGTGCCAGCAGCAAAGTAGCGAGACAGGACCTAAACACTGAAGCTTTCTTT | CASSKVARQDLNTEAFF
TRBJ2-1 | . | TRBD2 | TRBV4-1 | TGCGCCAGCAGCCAAGTATTAGTAGCGGGAGCGAGAGAGCAGTTCTTC | CASSQVLVAGAREQFF